At least ten counts were recorded for the clone carrying this T cell receptor beta chain. Antigen specificity is unknown. The record originates from a study of type 1 regulatory T cells. About the study: T-allo10 is an in vitro-generated, Tr1-enriched CD4 T cell product specific for alloantigen.

Each CDR3 protein gets one entry after TCRdb re-called the reads with MiXCR. The repertoire has 13,000 to 15,000 distinct CDR3 sequences, around 13% of them found once; the top ten carry roughly 15%. The clonotype was recovered from a human donor in good health. Input material: cultured T cells, either the whole culture or a sorted T cell fraction (not recorded which).

CDR3 region: CASSQAGSYNEQFF. The CDR3 DNA follows: TGTGCCAGCAGCCAAGCGGGTTCCTACAATGAGCAGTTCTTC. The V call is TRBV3-1, the J call TRBJ2-1; D is unclear. Trimming removed 1 base from V and 1 base from J, with 5 bases in between. CDR1 LGHDT and CDR2 YNNKEL come from the germline V gene (reference sequence). This CDR3 is 14 amino acids long.